The clone carrying this T cell receptor beta chain has at least ten counts. The antigen is not known. This CDR3 has 14 residues. With 7 bases removed from V and 6 bases from J, the gap between germline ends came to 16 bases. Germline V gene lookup returns CDR1 MDHEN and CDR2 SYDVKM. For the diagnoses, clinical symptoms, serum thyroxine and TRAb, thyroid ultrasound and orbital computed tomography were used. The PBMCs were taken from about 10 ml of fresh peripheral blood. There were TCR beta CDR3 regions amplified from RNA transcripts. HTBI primers were the set used in a first-round RT-PCR of the TCR CDR3. TCRdb analysed the multiplex PCR reads with MiXCR anew, one entry per CDR3 protein. The sample consists of fewer than 250,000 distinct CDR3 sequences, about 25% of them appearing once. The data stem from a study of T cells in Graves' hyperthyroidism and ophthalmopathy. Background on the study: Sampling of peripheral blood happened at initial diagnosis, prior to any treatment.

Overall study findings and caveats: Blood also contained most expanded thyroid clonotypes above 0.001.

This TCR was sampled from a woman aged 40 to 55 with Graves' ophthalmopathy. The chain uses TRBV28 and TRBJ1-3; D may be TRBD1 (6 bases). The sequenced material came from blood. CDR3 residues: CASTLGGRENTIYF. The CDR3 DNA follows: TGTGCCAGCACCTTGGGGGGGCGCGAAAACACCATATATTTT.